This TCR beta chain derives from a study of blood T cell repertoires in COVID-19 (dated by TCRdb to about 2020). In terms of the full investigation: Samples from collaborators originated in the United States, Italy and Spain and spanned both the acute and convalescent phases of COVID-19. The material from the prospective study consisted of cDNA or gDNA derived from T cells, B-cell-depleted T cells, or PBMCs. Subjects who had been exposed to COVID-19, were actively infected with it, or had recovered from it provided the deeply sampled blood TCRbeta repertoires that made up the dataset. A freely available public database, intended as a resource for researchers studying the immune response to SARS-CoV-2, is where the repertoires were released. The samples were drawn from the first 160 participants of the ongoing ImmuneRACE study and from some 1,300 subjects provided by 6 global collaborators. The sample metadata nearly always contained a de-identified subject ID, COVID-19 status, age in years and sex. Where available, HLA class I and class II types were obtained from metadata supplied by the sample provider rather than from assay-based typing.

Overall study outcomes, separate from this receptor: Clinical and demographic metadata were provided uncurated, with the amount varying by source and participant.

In the case of this clone: The antigen it recognizes is unknown. Base-call qualities are not available, and no considerably larger clone is one nucleotide away.

TCRbeta CDR3 regions were amplified from genomic DNA by means of the immunoSEQ Assay, a bias-controlled multiplex PCR. On the authors' methods: Nucleated cell counts per sample were estimated from amplification of reference gene primers within the assay. To quantify the absolute abundance of each unique TCRbeta CDR3 rearrangement, sequence reads were collapsed and filtered. For each sample, productive Simpson clonality was calculated as the square root of Simpson's diversity index over productive rearrangements. TCRdb took over this immuneACCESS table, retaining in-frame rearrangements with V and J assigned. Such tables are incomplete; in checked studies, under half of the missing clones stem from an unresolved V gene, and the remainder is unexplained. The DNA gave D and trimming, while V, J and clone size come from that table. The sample yields some 68,000 clones; approximately 90% were counted once. About 3% of the sample goes to the ten largest clones.

In Seattle, one collaborating source enrolled patients while the infection was active and tracked those patients longitudinally over the course of disease. Collaborating institutions collected whole blood in K2EDTA tubes following their own protocols. For TCRbeta analysis, collaborators shipped samples as frozen whole blood, isolated PBMCs, or DNA extracted from either of those sample types. V and J are trimmed by 3 bases and 3 bases, and the gene matches miss 3 bases of the junction. Per the germline V gene, LGHNA is the CDR1 and YNFKEQ is the CDR2. Including cysteine and phenylalanine, the CDR3 has 15 amino acids. Left in the record is the CDR3 DNA by itself, 45 bases read in frame from the first base.

The chain links TRBV4-2 with TRBJ2-2, with 8 bases aligning to TRBD1. The material sequenced was peripheral blood. This receptor was taken from a woman in her fifties or sixties with COVID-19, enrolled during active disease. The DNA sequence follows: TGTGCCAGCAGCCAGACAGGGGAGGACACCGGGGAGCTGTTTTTT. This yields the protein CASSQTGEDTGELFF.